The rows below give T cell receptor beta chains drawn from one sample of a study of blood T cell repertoires in COVID-19. Clones were read by immunoSEQ multiplex PCR, and TCRdb kept only the in-frame ones, dropping some. The data contain some 64,000 clones, 88% of them singletons. Sample: peripheral blood. Receptors originate from a man aged 45-65 years with active COVID-19. Both conserved end residues are part of each CDR3. Fields, in order: J gene, V gene, clone size, D gene, CDR3 DNA, CDR3 protein. The D gene is left open where the match is weak. Clone size appears in some rows only: once, few, many, or a class for an expanded clone.

>TRBJ2-3|TRBV9|NA|TRBD1
TGTGCCAGCAGCAGGGGGCTAGTCTCCACAGATACGCAGTATTTT
CASSRGLVSTDTQYF
>TRBJ1-2|TRBV15|NA|TRBD1
TGTGCCACCAGCTCCGTCGACAGGGCCGGCTACACCTTC
CATSSVDRAGYTF
>TRBJ1-1|TRBV2|NA|NA
TGTGCCAGCAGTACCAAGGGGCCGCGGTCGGGAGCTTTCTTT
CASSTKGPRSGAFF
>TRBJ1-5|TRBV10-3|NA|NA
TGTGCCACTGCCGATCAAGCCCTTTCAAATCAGCCCCAGCATTTT
CATADQALSNQPQHF
>TRBJ1-2|TRBV5-4|once|NA
TGTGCCAGCAGCTTGGAAGGGCTGGGGGCACCAGGCTATGGCTACACCTTC
CASSLEGLGAPGYGYTF
>TRBJ1-6|TRBV5-1|NA|NA
TGCGCCAGCAGCTTGGATTCGGGTGTATTGAATTCACCCCTCCACTTT
CASSLDSGVLNSPLHF
>TRBJ1-6|TRBV5-6|NA|NA
TGTGCCAGCAGCTTGGGTTTGGGAGAATCACCCCTCCACTTT
CASSLGLGESPLHF
>TRBJ2-7|TRBV30|few|NA
TGTGCCTGGAGTGTGGAGCAGGGCCCCTACGAGCAGTACTTC
CAWSVEQGPYEQYF
>TRBJ2-2|TRBV4-3|few|NA
TGCGCCAGCAGCCAAGATGGGAGTTCCGGGGAGCTGTTTTTT
CASSQDGSSGELFF
>TRBJ2-3|TRBV6-5|once|NA
TGTGCCAGCAGTTACACGTTGGGAGCTCGGGATACGCAGTATTTT
CASSYTLGARDTQYF
>TRBJ2-7|TRBV5-8|NA|TRBD1
TGTGCCAGCAGCGGTCGACAGGGGGCCCACGAGCAGTACTTC
CASSGRQGAHEQYF
>TRBJ2-7|TRBV18|NA|NA
TGTGCCAGCTCACCCGGGAGCCATTCCTACGAGCAGTACTTC
CASSPGSHSYEQYF
>TRBJ2-5|TRBV5-4|few|TRBD2
TGTGCCAGCAGCTCCCGGGGTAGCGGGATCCAAGAGACCCAGTACTTC
CASSSRGSGIQETQYF
>TRBJ2-1|TRBV7-8|NA|NA
TGTGCCAGCAGTTCCAGACAGAATGAGCAGTTCTTC
CASSSRQNEQFF
>TRBJ1-3|TRBV12-3/TRBV12-4|few|NA
TGTGCCAGCAGTTTACAGGGGAACACCATATATTTT
CASSLQGNTIYF
>TRBJ1-6|TRBV2|NA|NA
TGTGCCAGCAGTTTAGGACTCCCATCAAATTCACCCCTCCACTTT
CASSLGLPSNSPLHF
>TRBJ1-2|TRBV7-3|NA|TRBD1
TGTGCCAGCAGCCCAACAGGGGGCGCGGGGGGCTACACCTTC
CASSPTGGAGGYTF
>TRBJ2-7|TRBV11-3|NA|NA
TGTGCCAGCAGCTTAGGAGGGGGAGACGAGCAGTACTTC
CASSLGGGDEQYF
>TRBJ1-2|TRBV6-5|once|NA
TGTGCCAGCAGTTACCGGAGGGACGTCTTTTATGGCTACACCTTC
CASSYRRDVFYGYTF
>TRBJ2-5|TRBV6-5|NA|TRBD2
TGTGCCAGCAGTTTTGGGACTAGAACAGAGACCCAGTACTTC
CASSFGTRTETQYF
>TRBJ1-6|TRBV4-3|NA|NA
TGCGCCAGCAGCAGCGACAGCTCCTATAATTCACCCCTCCACTTT
CASSSDSSYNSPLHF
>TRBJ2-3|TRBV7-2|NA|NA
TGTGCCAGCAGCTTAGATTACTCCAGCGGGTACACAGATACGCAGTATTTT
CASSLDYSSGYTDTQYF
>TRBJ2-6|TRBV15|few|NA
TGTGCCACCAGCGCTGAGAGCTCTGGGGCCAACGTCCTGACTTTC
CATSAESSGANVLTF
>TRBJ1-5|TRBV9|once|NA
TGTGCCAGCAGCCCGTCTGGGCGGGAGCCCCAGCATTTT
CASSPSGREPQHF
>TRBJ2-2|TRBV6-5|NA|NA
TGTGCCAGCGGGCGGGGGACACTGAACACCGGGGAGCTGTTTTTT
CASGRGTLNTGELFF
>TRBJ2-5|TRBV6-5|NA|NA
TGTGCCAGCAGTTACTCGACCAGGGCAGAGACCCAGTACTTC
CASSYSTRAETQYF
>TRBJ2-1|TRBV3-1/TRBV3-2|NA|TRBD2
TGTGCCAGCGGGTGGGGGGGACTAGATTTTAATGAGCAGTTCTTC
CASGWGGLDFNEQFF
>TRBJ1-1|TRBV30|NA|NA
TGTGCCTGGAGTCTAGATCATGAGCCGGGGGCTTTCTTT
CAWSLDHEPGAFF
>TRBJ1-1|TRBV5-1|NA|NA
TGCGCCAGCAGCCCCGGACACCAGAACACTGAAGCTTTCTTT
CASSPGHQNTEAFF
>TRBJ1-1|TRBV5-1|NA|TRBD1
TGCGCCAGCAGCTCGGGACAGGGGAAAGCTTTCTTT
CASSSGQGKAFF
>TRBJ2-6|TRBV27|NA|NA
TGTGCCAGCAGTCCCTCCCGGGCTGGGGCCAACGTCCTGACTTTC
CASSPSRAGANVLTF
>TRBJ1-1|TRBV2|once|NA
TGTGCCAGCGGACTGCACACTGAAGCTTTCTTT
CASGLHTEAFF
>TRBJ1-6|TRBV6-1|NA|NA
TGTGCCAGCAGTGAAAGAAGGAGCTCACCCCTCCACTTT
CASSERRSSPLHF
>TRBJ1-1|TRBV6-6|NA|NA
TGTGCCAGCAGGGCACAGGGATTTTACACTGAAGCTTTCTTT
CASRAQGFYTEAFF
>TRBJ2-2|TRBV5-4|NA|TRBD2
TGTGCCAGCAGCTCCTTGGCGGGGGGGGGCCGGGAGCTGTTTTTT
CASSSLAGGGRELFF
>TRBJ2-2|TRBV10-1|NA|NA
TGCGCCAGAGGACAGCCCGGGGAGCTGTTTTTT
CARGQPGELFF
>TRBJ1-1|TRBV6-5|NA|TRBD1
TGTGCCAGCAGGACCGGGACAGCGAACACTGAAGCTTTCTTT
CASRTGTANTEAFF
>TRBJ1-5|TRBV2|once|TRBD1
TGTGCCAGCAGTGGACTACCCGGGACAGGGCCGCGGGCGAAAGTATATGAGCCCCAGCATTTT
CASSGLPGTGPRAKVYEPQHF
>TRBJ2-1|TRBV2|NA|NA
TGTGCCAGCAGTGTTAGAAGTGGGCAGTTCTTC
CASSVRSGQFF
>TRBJ2-6|TRBV5-1|NA|NA
TGCGCCAGCAGTATAAGCAGGGCTGGGGCCAACGTCCTGACTTTC
CASSISRAGANVLTF
>TRBJ2-2|TRBV29-1|NA|TRBD1
TGCAGCGTAGGGACAGACGAGAACACCGGGGAGCTGTTTTTT
CSVGTDENTGELFF
>TRBJ1-4|TRBV21-1|NA|NA
TGTGCCAGCAGCATCTGGACAGGGATGGAGGAAAAACTGTTTTTT
CASSIWTGMEEKLFF
>TRBJ1-1|TRBV9|NA|NA
TGTGCCAGCAGCGTAGGGGGGGTGAACACTGAAGCTTTCTTT
CASSVGGVNTEAFF
>TRBJ2-7|TRBV7-8|NA|TRBD2
TGTGCCAGCAGCCAGCGGGACGGGACTAGGGGAGTTATCGAGCAGTACTTC
CASSQRDGTRGVIEQYF
>TRBJ1-5|TRBV2|NA|TRBD1
TGTGCCAGCAAGGGGACAGGGACTCAGCCCCAGCATTTT
CASKGTGTQPQHF
>TRBJ2-2|TRBV2|NA|TRBD2
TGTGCCAGCAGTGAAGCGTATCTCGGGACTAGCGGGGGGTACAACACCGGGGAGCTGTTTTTT
CASSEAYLGTSGGYNTGELFF
>TRBJ1-1|TRBV19|NA|NA
TGTGCCAGCCAACTGGGCTGGCAGATGAACACTGAAGCTTTCTTT
CASQLGWQMNTEAFF
>TRBJ1-2|TRBV10-3|NA|NA
TGTGCCATCAGTGCCAGTAGAGGCTATGGCTACACCTTC
CAISASRGYGYTF
>TRBJ1-2|TRBV7-2|NA|NA
TGTGCCAGCAGCCCATTCCGCGTAAACTATGGCTACACCTTC
CASSPFRVNYGYTF
>TRBJ2-3|TRBV7-9|NA|NA
TGTGCCAGCAGCTTAACGGGGTCCACAGATACGCAGTATTTT
CASSLTGSTDTQYF
>TRBJ2-7|TRBV4-1|NA|NA
TGCGCCAGCAGCCAAGAACGTACTCTACCCTCCTACGAGCAGTACTTC
CASSQERTLPSYEQYF
>TRBJ2-5|TRBV6-5|NA|NA
TGTGCCAGCAGCCCACAGTACCAAGAGACCCAGTACTTC
CASSPQYQETQYF
>TRBJ2-1|TRBV27|NA|NA
TGTGCCAGCAGTCCCATAATGCGACAGTCATCCTACAATGAGCAGTTCTTC
CASSPIMRQSSYNEQFF
>TRBJ1-2|TRBV11-2|NA|TRBD1
TGTGCCAGCAGCTTGGGGTGGGCCGACAGGGCGATTAACTATGGCTACACCTTC
CASSLGWADRAINYGYTF
>TRBJ2-1|TRBV6-5|NA|NA
TGTGCCGGTCGGTGGGAGGTAGGGTTGGGTGAGCAGTTCTTC
CAGRWEVGLGEQFF
>TRBJ1-1|TRBV7-8|NA|TRBD1
TGTGCCAGCAGCTTAGTGGCCCGACAGGGCCGGGCAGCTTTCTTT
CASSLVARQGRAAFF
>TRBJ1-6|TRBV5-4|NA|TRBD1
TGTGCCAGCAGCCCCTTCCGGGACAGGGGACGGGATAATTCACCCCTCCACTTT
CASSPFRDRGRDNSPLHF
>TRBJ1-2|TRBV25-1|NA|NA
TGTGCCAGCAGCCCGGGGGGGAACTATGGCTACACCTTC
CASSPGGNYGYTF
>TRBJ2-5|TRBV12-3/TRBV12-4|few|NA
TGTGCCAGCATAGGGACTTTGGGGGGGACCCAGTACTTC
CASIGTLGGTQYF